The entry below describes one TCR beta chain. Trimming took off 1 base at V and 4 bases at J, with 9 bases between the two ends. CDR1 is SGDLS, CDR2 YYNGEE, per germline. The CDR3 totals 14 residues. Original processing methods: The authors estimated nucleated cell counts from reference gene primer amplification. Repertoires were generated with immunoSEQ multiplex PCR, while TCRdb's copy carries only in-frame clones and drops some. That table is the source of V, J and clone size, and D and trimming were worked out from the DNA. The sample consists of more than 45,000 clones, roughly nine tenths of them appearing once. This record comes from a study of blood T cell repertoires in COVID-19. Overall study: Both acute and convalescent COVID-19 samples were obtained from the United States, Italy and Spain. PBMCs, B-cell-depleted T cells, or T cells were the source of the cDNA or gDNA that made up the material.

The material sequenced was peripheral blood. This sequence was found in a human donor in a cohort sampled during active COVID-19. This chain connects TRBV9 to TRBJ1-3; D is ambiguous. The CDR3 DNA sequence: TGTGCCAGCAGCGTAACGGAGTCCGGAAACACCATATATTTT. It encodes CASSVTESGNTIYF.